What follows are 6 T cell receptor beta chains derived from one specimen sequenced in a study of T cell repertoires in cytomegalovirus infection. One entry per CDR3 protein, called by TCRdb with MiXCR from the reads. The profile covers some 800,000 distinct CDR3 sequences, with just under 30% appearing a single time and around 12% taken by the ten largest. For these receptors, no antigen is known. The source was cultured CD8+ T cells from PBMCs, collected from culture after CMV antigen stimulation. The receptors were sampled from a human donor in good health (CMV status not recorded). Some clones in this sample may be carry-over from other donors' samples.

Ten or more counts support this clonotype. This chain uses TRBV12-5 with TRBJ1-1; TRBD1 matches at 7 bases. V shed 6 bases, J shed 7 bases, and the junction held 8 bases outside the gene matches. CDR3 length: 13 amino acids. Germline assignment: CDR1 LGHNT and CDR2 FRNRAP. CDR3 protein: CASGTGRSSEAFF. The CDR3 DNA sequence: TGTGCTAGTGGGACAGGGCGTTCTAGTGAAGCTTTCTTT.

The chain combines TRBV29-1 with TRBJ2-7, with a weak D call TRBD2 (5 bases). The germline V gene encodes CDR1 SQVTM and CDR2 ANQGSEA. There are 13 residues in the CDR3. With 6 bases removed from V and 0 bases from J, the gap between germline ends came to 12 bases. The CDR3 nucleotides are TGCAGCGTGCAGACGGGAAGCTCCTACGAGCAGTACGTC. Its translation: CSVQTGSSYEQYV.

CDR3 protein: CASSYSTRTGSYEQYV. CDR3 in DNA: TGTGCCAGCAGTTACTCGACGAGGACAGGCTCCTACGAGCAGTACGTC. The chain recombines TRBV6-2 or TRBV6-3 with TRBJ2-7; 7 nucleotides match TRBD1. The J segment lost 0 bases and the V segment lost 0 bases, leaving 5 bases of the junction unmatched. CDR1 and CDR2 from the germline V gene are MNHEY and SVGEGT. The CDR3 contains 16 residues.

This clonotype has a single count. The rearrangement uses TRBV15 and TRBJ2-7; D unresolved. Trimming pared 0 bases from V and 6 bases from J, leaving 9 bases between. The CDR3 is 13 residues long. Per the germline V gene, CDR1 is LNHNV and CDR2 is YYDKDF (reference sequence). CDR3 in amino acids: CATSRDRQAEQYF. The CDR3 DNA is TGTGCCACCAGCAGAGATCGGCAGGCCGAGCAGTACTTC. Using reference TRBV15 and TRBJ2-7 for the parts outside the CDR3, the full variable domain is DAMVIQNPRYQVTQFGKPVTLSCSQTLNHNVMYWYQQKSSQAPKLLFHYYDKDFNNEADTPDNFQSRRPNTSFCFLDIRSPGLGDTAMYLCATSRDRQAEQYFGPGTRLTVT.

This chain links TRBV5-1 with TRBJ1-1, with a possible D match to TRBD1 (6 bases). Germline CDR1 is SGHRS and CDR2 is YFSETQ. The CDR3 spans 12 residues. The ends were cut back, 5 bases at V and 6 bases at J, with 11 bases in the middle. The CDR3 bases are TGCGCCAGCAGGTCGGGGGGCGCTGAAGCTTTCTTT. This gives the protein CASRSGGAEAFF. Full variable domain (missing parts from reference TRBV5-1 and TRBJ1-1): KAGVTQTPRYLIKTRGQQVTLSCSPISGHRSVSWYQQTPGQGLQFLFEYFSETQRNKGNFPGRFSGRQFSNSRSEMNVSTLELGDSALYLCASRSGGAEAFFGQGTRLTVV.

V is TRBV25-1 and J is TRBJ2-5; 7 positions match TRBD2. The CDR3 has 14 residues. Germline CDR1 and CDR2: MGHDK and SYGVNS. V lost 4 bases and J lost 2; bases outside the gene matches: 4. The CDR3 here is CASSVPGLQETQYF. In nucleotides, the CDR3 is TGTGCCAGCAGTGTGCCGGGACTACAAGAGACCCAGTACTTC.